The T cell receptor beta chain described here comes from a study of shared clonotypes between healthy human individuals. Study-wide points: Between several donors, naive CD4 clonotypes were shared at a level of about 5%. Only blood was sampled, and tissue TCR repertoires likely differ from blood ones. All-four-donor shared clonotypes had higher generation probabilities than non-shared clonotypes did.

A word on this clone: Its antigen is currently unknown.

This CDR3 is built from 14 residues. Germline CDR1 SGDLS, CDR2 YYNGEE. V was pared by 0 bases and J by 6 bases, with 6 bases of the junction left unmatched. Clones were read by immunoSEQ multiplex PCR, and TCRdb kept only the in-frame ones, dropping some. The profile covers hundreds of thousands of clones, with around 92% appearing a single time and 20% to 25% taken by the ten largest. The naive CD8 population came from CD45RO-negative cells selected for CCR7, without terminally differentiated effector memory CD45RA+ cells. The TCR comes from a man aged 30 to 39 in good health. The rearrangement joins TRBV9 to TRBJ2-7; 7 nucleotides line up with TRBD1. Sequenced input: naive CD8+ T cells sorted from blood. In DNA form, the CDR3 reads TGTGCCAGCAGCGTAGACCAGGGGGATTTCGAGCAGTACTTC. As protein: CASSVDQGDFEQYF.